This T cell receptor beta chain was sequenced in a study of STAT5B mutations in CD4+ large granular lymphocyte leukemia (dated 2022 in TCRdb). General notes on the study: Among healthy controls, the CDR3 'QG' motif was associated with a particular HLA allele. Flow cytometry on FACSCanto II or FACSVerse confirmed that purified fractions exceeded 95% purity among lymphocytes. The TCRbeta repertoires of CD4+ T-cell large granular lymphocyte leukemia patients were compared with the TCRbeta repertoires of healthy blood donors. Results and caveats for the whole study, not just this receptor: Greater clonality appeared to be present in CD4-sorted patient repertoires than in healthy CD4+ repertoires, and the difference was retained after the putative leukemic clones were removed. TRBV06-family usage was enriched among the top patient clones (8/27) compared with healthy controls (2/35). Data were not HLA-matched; higher clonality in CD4+ versus CD8+ T-LGLL could reflect the relatively small sample size. Main leukemic clonotypes were private to each patient, although roughly 24% of the main leukemic clonotypes were found at low frequency in the non-leukemic repertoires of other patients.

The healthy control group was made up of around 40 blood donors, and the Finnish Red Cross blood service supplied their buffy coats. All TCR-sequenced material derived from peripheral blood: patient blood samples and healthy donor buffy coats. Ficoll-Hypaque gradient centrifugation was used to isolate peripheral blood mononuclear cells. For the healthy controls, CD4+ cells were obtained from buffy coats by magnetic purification. The Gentra Puregene Cell and Tissue kit was used to extract genomic DNA, and a Qubit 2.0 fluorometer was used to measure the amount of genomic DNA. TCRbeta rearrangements were sequenced from genomic DNA using the immunoSEQ assay at survey resolution. As for the authors' bioinformatics: In the TCR sequencing data, the lowest productive clonotype frequency that could be detected was 2.59 x 10-5. Only productive TCRbeta rearrangements, meaning sequences that were complete and in-frame, were kept for the analyses. The clonality of each sample was calculated as Simpson clonality in the immunoSEQ Analyzer version 3.0. Clones were binned by frequency as very rare, small, medium, large (1-20%) or hyperexpanded (>20%). OLGA 1.2.3 estimated generation probabilities, VDJtools produced V-gene circos plots, VDJdb was queried for specificities, and GLIPH identified CDR3 motifs. Here the immuneACCESS table is served through TCRdb, limited to in-frame sequences with V and J called. Missing clones are a known gap in these copies; in checked studies unresolved V genes cover under half, and the rest lacks a known reason. Clonal size and the V and J genes are those of that table, whereas D and trimming came from the DNA. This sample has about 26,000 clones in its table, and 65% to 85% of those were observed once. The top ten clonotypes cover 0.9% to 1.2% of the sample.

Reading the germline V gene gives CDR1 MGHDK and CDR2 SYGVNS. For this chain, trimming is 3 bases at the V end and 5 bases at the J end, and the number of junction bases without a gene match is 6. The CDR3 runs 16 residues from the cysteine to the phenylalanine. Only the CDR3 region is kept as DNA, spanning 48 bases read in frame from base 1. Details on this clone: No cognate antigen has been identified for it. No qualities accompany the bases; no much larger clone lies one base away.

This receptor chain uses TRBV25-1 and TRBJ2-3, with 12 middle bases fitting TRBD2. The receptor was derived from a human donor in good health. The sample taken for sequencing was CD4+ T cells from blood buffy coats. The sequenced DNA is TGTGCCAGCAGTGATCTCCTAGCGGGAGGGAAAGATACGCAGTATTTT. Its product reads: CASSDLLAGGKDTQYF. The full variable domain, with segments outside the CDR3 supplied by the reference TRBV25-1 and TRBJ2-3 proteins, appears as EADIYQTPRYLVIGTGKKITLECSQTMGHDKMYWYQQDPGMELHLIHYSYGVNSTEKGDLSSESTVSRIRTEHFPLTLESARPSHTSQYLCASSDLLAGGKDTQYFGPGTRLTVL.